These 19 T cell receptor beta chains were all obtained from the same sample, sequenced in a study of graft-versus-host responses after intestinal transplantation. Using immunoSEQ multiplex PCR, the repertoire was profiled, and TCRdb retains in-frame clones only, with some absent. The table shows tens of thousands of clones, with roughly 90% occurring only once. Antigens for these TCRs are unknown. The sample was unstimulated CD4+ T cells sorted from spleen or lymph node cells, taken before intestinal transplant. Receptor source: a human donor who received an intestinal transplant.

The rearrangement links TRBV2 to TRBJ2-2, with 9 nucleotides matching TRBD2. The junction had 15 bases not matched to a gene; V was cut back by 10 bases and J by 9 bases. There are 15 residues in the CDR3. From germline, CDR1 is SNHLY and CDR2 FYNNEI. Written as DNA, the CDR3 is TGTGCCATAGCTCGGGCTAGCGGGATGATAAGGGAGCTGTTTTTT. Translation gives CAIARASGMIRELFF.

The chain joins TRBV27 to TRBJ1-3; D ambiguous. This CDR3 spans 15 amino acids. Germline values: CDR1 MNHEY, CDR2 SMNVEV (reference sequence). Deletions cut 7 bases from V and 0 bases from J, with 13 bases between. The CDR3 here is CASIPEGDSGNTIYF. The CDR3 region has the DNA TGTGCCAGCATCCCCGAGGGTGACTCTGGAAACACCATATATTTT.

The chain recombines TRBV7-3 with TRBJ2-2, with D tentatively TRBD1 (6 bases). V was shortened by 2 bases and J by 3 bases, with 10 bases between the two germline ends. This CDR3 is 15 amino acids long. CDR1 SGHTA and CDR2 FQGTGA come from the germline V gene. The CDR3 DNA follows: TGTGCCAGCAGCTTAGGGCAGGGGTACACCGGGGAGCTGTTTTTT. It encodes CASSLGQGYTGELFF.

The chain is built from TRBV15 and TRBJ2-7; 7 bases fit TRBD1. CDR3 size: 16 residues. V lost 2 bases, J lost 3 bases, and 10 bases stayed unmatched. Germline CDR1 LNHNV, CDR2 YYDKDF (reference sequence). The CDR3 nucleotides are TGTGCCACCAGCAGATTACGACAGGGCCCTAACTACGAGCAGTACTTC. Its protein product is CATSRLRQGPNYEQYF.

The V and J genes are TRBV5-1 and TRBJ1-5, with 7 bases identical to TRBD1. The germline V gene has CDR1 SGHRS and CDR2 YFSETQ. The J segment lost 2 bases and the V segment lost 4 bases, leaving 3 bases of the junction unmatched. This CDR3 region has 14 residues. The CDR3 spells CASSTGAGNQPQHF. The DNA of the CDR3 is TGCGCCAGCAGCACAGGGGCGGGCAATCAGCCCCAGCATTTT.

This CDR3 is CACAAPSGTGFYSTDTQYF. The CDR3 DNA reads as TGTGCCTGTGCAGCCCCTTCCGGGACAGGCTTTTATAGCACAGATACGCAGTATTTT. This chain joins TRBV2 and TRBJ2-3; 8 bases agree with TRBD1. V was clipped by 11 bases and J by 0 bases; unmatched bases: 22. The CDR3 consists of 19 residues. Germline CDR1 and CDR2: SNHLY and FYNNEI.

This chain connects TRBV4-2 to TRBJ1-1, with D possibly TRBD1 on 6 matching bases. CDR1 is LGHNA, CDR2 YNFKEQ, per germline. V gave up 0 bases and J gave up 5 bases, with 13 bases separating them. The CDR3 has 15 residues. The CDR3 nucleotides read TGTGCCAGCAGCCAAGATTACAGGGAGGGGACTGAAGCTTTCTTT. Translation: CASSQDYREGTEAFF.

The CDR3 is CASSSTGGYNSPLHF. In DNA, the CDR3 is TGTGCCAGCAGCTCTACAGGGGGCTATAATTCACCCCTCCACTTT. This sequence joins TRBV7-6 and TRBJ1-6; 8 bases align to TRBD1. The CDR3 is 15 amino acids. The germline V gene encodes CDR1 SGHVS and CDR2 FNYEAQ. V lost 4 bases, J lost 3 bases, and 2 bases stayed unmatched. Full variable domain (missing parts from reference TRBV7-6 and TRBJ1-6): GAGVSQSPRYKVTKRGQDVALRCDPISGHVSLYWYRQALGQGPEFLTYFNYEAQQDKSGLPNDRFSAERPEGSISTLTIQRTEQRDSAMYRCASSSTGGYNSPLHFGNGTRLTVT.

V and J are TRBV7-9 and TRBJ2-1, with 8 bases fitting TRBD2. CDR1 and CDR2 (germline): SEHNR, FQNEAQ (reference sequence). The CDR3 covers 14 residues. V shed 7 bases, J shed 4 bases, and the junction held 6 bases outside the gene matches. DNA of the CDR3: TGTGCCAGCATACGGGAGGGAAATTACAATGAGCAGTTCTTC. Its protein product is CASIREGNYNEQFF.

This clone occurred once. The V gene is TRBV6-5, the J gene TRBJ1-2, with D perhaps matching TRBD1 (5 bases). V dropped 0 bases and J dropped 4 bases, with 9 bases sitting between them. This CDR3 contains 14 residues. In germline, CDR1 is MNHEY, CDR2 SVGAGI. DNA for the CDR3: TGTGCCAGCAGTTACTCGACAGCCTCCTATGGCTACACCTTC. Its translation is CASSYSTASYGYTF.

In DNA form, the CDR3 reads TGTGCCAGCGGTCGGCAGCCAACACCCCACTATGGCTACACCTTC. As protein: CASGRQPTPHYGYTF. V usage is TRBV6-6 and J usage is TRBJ1-2; D not certain. CDR1 and CDR2 from the germline V gene are MNHNY and SVGAGI (reference sequence). This CDR3 comprises 15 residues. Trimming removed 8 bases at V and 3 bases at J, with 19 bases between.

The chain combines TRBV5-1 with TRBJ1-2; D not certain. The length of the CDR3 is 16 residues. V shed 2 bases and J shed 4 bases, with 18 bases lying between them. Germline values: CDR1 SGHRS, CDR2 YFSETQ. For the CDR3, the DNA is TGCGCCAGCAGCTTTGGTTTCCAGACGGACGCCTATGGCTACACCTTC. It specifies CASSFGFQTDAYGYTF.

To note about this clone: An end of the junction does not agree with germline; a read error may underlie this. This sequence joins TRBV27 and TRBJ1-2, with 7 bases matching TRBD1. The CDR3 length is 15 residues. Germline CDR1 reads MNHEY; CDR2 reads SMNVEV (reference sequence). The CDR3 sequence: CATSFSPGGNYGYTF. Here the CDR3 DNA reads TGTGCCACCAGTTTTTCCCCAGGGGGAAACTATGGCTACACCTTC.

The chain employs TRBV5-8 and TRBJ2-1, with 8 bases lining up with TRBD2. Germline V gene data show CDR1 as SGHTS and CDR2 as YDEGEE. This CDR3 has 15 amino acids. The J segment lost 6 bases and the V segment lost 3 bases, leaving 8 bases of the junction unmatched. DNA for the CDR3: TGTGCCAGCAGCTCGTTAGCGGGATGGGGCAATGAGCAGTTCTTC. Translating it yields CASSSLAGWGNEQFF.

Here the CDR3 DNA reads TGTGCCAGCAGCTTAGAATTAGCGACTAGCGGTTACGAGCAGTACTTC. This gives the protein CASSLELATSGYEQYF. This chain joins TRBV7-8 and TRBJ2-7, with TRBD2 matching over 9 bases. The CDR3 is 16 amino acids. Losses at the gene ends were 1 base for V and 4 bases for J; bases not matched to a gene: 8. Germline CDR1 and CDR2: SGHVS and FQNEAQ.

The V and J genes are TRBV6-5 and TRBJ2-1; weak D call: TRBD2 (5 bases). The CDR3 is 15 residues long. V shed 6 bases and J shed 1 base, with 13 bases lying between them. From germline, CDR1 is MNHEY and CDR2 SVGAGI. The CDR3 DNA follows: TGTGCCAGCAGCCCCACTAGATTATCCTACAATGAGCAGTTCTTC. The encoded protein is CASSPTRLSYNEQFF.

A single count supports this clone. CDR3 nucleotides: TGTGCCAGCAGTCCGTTGCCGACAGCCTCCTACGAGCAGTACTTC. This encodes CASSPLPTASYEQYF. The genes are TRBV27 and TRBJ2-7, with a possible D match to TRBD1 (5 bases). With 5 bases removed from V and 0 bases from J, the gap between germline ends came to 14 bases. Germline-derived CDR1 and CDR2 are MNHEY and SMNVEV (reference sequence). The CDR3 is 15 residues long.

V gene TRBV5-1 combines with J gene TRBJ2-7; a possible D gene is TRBD1 (6 bases). V shed 4 bases and J shed 2 bases, with 13 bases lying between them. The CDR3 covers 14 residues. Germline values: CDR1 SGHRS, CDR2 YFSETQ. CDR3 residues: CASSRDILPYEQYF. CDR3 sequence (DNA): TGCGCCAGCAGCCGGGACATCCTCCCCTACGAGCAGTACTTC.

V gene TRBV27 combines with J gene TRBJ1-1; D unresolved. Germline V gene lookup returns CDR1 MNHEY and CDR2 SMNVEV (reference sequence). With 9 bases removed from V and 7 bases from J, the gap between germline ends came to 24 bases. This CDR3 spans 15 amino acids. In nucleotides, the CDR3 is TGTGCCAGTAAAAAAATGGTATCCGCCCTATATGAAGCTTTCTTT. Translated, it gives CASKKMVSALYEAFF.